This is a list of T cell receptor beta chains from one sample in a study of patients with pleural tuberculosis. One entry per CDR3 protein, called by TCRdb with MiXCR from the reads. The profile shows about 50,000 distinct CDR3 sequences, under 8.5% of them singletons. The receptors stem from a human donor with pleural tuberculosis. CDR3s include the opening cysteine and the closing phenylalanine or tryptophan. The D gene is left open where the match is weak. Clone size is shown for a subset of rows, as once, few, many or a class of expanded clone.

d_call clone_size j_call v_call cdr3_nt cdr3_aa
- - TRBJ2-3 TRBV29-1 TGCAGCGTGGAGACTCGGGCAGTCGCAGATACGCAGTATTTT CSVETRAVADTQYF
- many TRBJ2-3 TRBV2 TGTGCCAGCAGGTTGGTTGGAGATACGCAGTATTTT CASRLVGDTQYF
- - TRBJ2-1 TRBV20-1 TGCAGTGCTAGAGCCGACCGGGATAGCTCCTACAGTGAGCAGTTCTTC CSARADRDSSYSEQFF
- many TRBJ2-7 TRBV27 TGTGCCAGCAGTTCCGCCGGGGGCGAAACCTACGAGCAGTACTTC CASSSAGGETYEQYF
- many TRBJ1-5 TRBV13 TGTGCCAGCAGCCCTAGGGGGAGGTACGATCAGCCCCAGCATTTT CASSPRGRYDQPQHF
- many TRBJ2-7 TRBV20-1 TGCAGTGCTACCACAGGGGACGGGGGCTACGAGCAGTACTTC CSATTGDGGYEQYF
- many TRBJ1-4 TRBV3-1 TGTGCCAGCAGCTCCCTAATCCCGGATGAAAAACTGTTTTTT CASSSLIPDEKLFF
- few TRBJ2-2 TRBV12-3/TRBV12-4 TGTGCCAGCAGTTTAGGTCGCAGGAGGAGGGCCGGGGAGCTGTTTTTT CASSLGRRRRAGELFF
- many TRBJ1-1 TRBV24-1 TGTGCCACCAGTGATTTGACTGAGAACACTGAAGCTTTCTTT CATSDLTENTEAFF
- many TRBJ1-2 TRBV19 TGTGCCAGTAGTCTGGACGTGTGGGACTATGGCTACACCTTC CASSLDVWDYGYTF
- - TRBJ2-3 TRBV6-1 TGTGCCAGCAGCCCTCAGGAGGGGGGGGCGCAGTATTTT CASSPQEGGAQYF
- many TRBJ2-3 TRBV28 TGTGCCAGCAGTCCCAGCGGATTGAGCACAGATACGCAGTATTTT CASSPSGLSTDTQYF
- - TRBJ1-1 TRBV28 TGTGCCAGCAGAGTTGGCTACACTGAAGCTTCCTTT CASRVGYTEASF
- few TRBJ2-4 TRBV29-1 TGCAGCGTTGACGGAGGGAACAAAAACATTCAGTACTTC CSVDGGNKNIQYF
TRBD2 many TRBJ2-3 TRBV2 TGTGCCAGCAGTGTAGCGGGAGTTCAAGATACGCAGTATTTT CASSVAGVQDTQYF
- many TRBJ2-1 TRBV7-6 TGTGCCAGCTCGATTGAGACTTTACCGATGGATGAGCAGTTCTTC CASSIETLPMDEQFF
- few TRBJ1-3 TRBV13 TGTGCCAGCAGCCCGACAGACAGGCTCTCTGGAAACACCATATATTTT CASSPTDRLSGNTIYF
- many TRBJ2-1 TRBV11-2 TGTGCCAGCAGCTTAGATAGGACCACCTACAATGAGCAGTTCTTC CASSLDRTTYNEQFF
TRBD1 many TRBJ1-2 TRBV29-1 TGCAGCGTTGATGAGGGACAGGGCTACACCTTC CSVDEGQGYTF
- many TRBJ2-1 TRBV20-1 TGCAGTGCTAGAGTTTACAATGAGCAGTTCTTC CSARVYNEQFF
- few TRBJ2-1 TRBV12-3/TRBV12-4 TGTGCCAGCACCGACGACTGGACGGGGGAGCAGTTCTTC CASTDDWTGEQFF
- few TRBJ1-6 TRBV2 TGTGTCAGCAGCGTACAGAGCTCCTATAATTCACCCCTCCACTTT CVSSVQSSYNSPLHF
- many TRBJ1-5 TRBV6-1 TGTGCCAGCAGAGAGGGGATCAGCAATCAGCCCCAGCATTTT CASREGISNQPQHF
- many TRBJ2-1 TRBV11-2 TGTGCCAGCAGCTTAGTTCAGTCCTACAATGAGCAGTTCTTC CASSLVQSYNEQFF